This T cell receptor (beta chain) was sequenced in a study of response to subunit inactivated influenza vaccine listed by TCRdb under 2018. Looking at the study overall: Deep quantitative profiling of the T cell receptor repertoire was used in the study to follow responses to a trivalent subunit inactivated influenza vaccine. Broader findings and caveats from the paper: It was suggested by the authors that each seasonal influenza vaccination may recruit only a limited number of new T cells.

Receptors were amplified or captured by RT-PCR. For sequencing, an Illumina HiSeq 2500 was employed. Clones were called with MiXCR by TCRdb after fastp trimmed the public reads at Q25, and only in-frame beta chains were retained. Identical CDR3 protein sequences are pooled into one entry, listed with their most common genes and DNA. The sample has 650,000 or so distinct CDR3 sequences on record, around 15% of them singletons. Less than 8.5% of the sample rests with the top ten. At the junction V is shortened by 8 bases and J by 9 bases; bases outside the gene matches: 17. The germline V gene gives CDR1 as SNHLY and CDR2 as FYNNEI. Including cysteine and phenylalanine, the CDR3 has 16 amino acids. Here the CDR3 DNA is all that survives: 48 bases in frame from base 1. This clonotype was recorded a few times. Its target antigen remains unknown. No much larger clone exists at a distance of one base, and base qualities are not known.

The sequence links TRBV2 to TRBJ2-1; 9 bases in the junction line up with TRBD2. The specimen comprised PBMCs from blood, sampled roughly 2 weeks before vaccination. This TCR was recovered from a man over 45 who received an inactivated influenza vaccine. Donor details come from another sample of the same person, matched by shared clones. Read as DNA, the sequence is TGTGCCAGCGGAACGTTAGGCGGGAGGGCCCAGGGTGAGCAGTTCTTC. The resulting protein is CASGTLGGRAQGEQFF. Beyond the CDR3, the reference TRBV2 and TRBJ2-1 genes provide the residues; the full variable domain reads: EPEVTQTPSHQVTQMGQEVILRCVPISNHLYFYWYRQILGQKVEFLVSFYNNEISEKSEIFDDQFSVERPDGSNFTLKIRSTKLEDSAMYFCASGTLGGRAQGEQFFGPGTRLTVL.